The next 32 T cell receptor beta chains were all read from a single sample in a study of cytomegalovirus exposure and HLA in healthy donors. Researchers ran the PCR with 60 Vbeta and 13 Jbeta primers. This table comes from immunoSEQ multiplex PCR, and its TCRdb copy is limited to in-frame clones, with some not included. The data show about 140,000 clones, 70% to 75% seen once. The source material was PBMCs. The receptors were gathered from a woman under 40 in good health and CMV-seronegative.

This chain links TRBV10-1 with TRBJ2-7, with 13 nucleotides matching TRBD2. This CDR3 is built from 21 residues. The germline V gene has CDR1 WNHNN and CDR2 SYGVQD (reference sequence). Trimming at V came to 0 bases and at J to 6 bases, leaving 20 bases not matched to a gene. Written as DNA, the CDR3 is TGCGCCAGCAGTGAGTCGGGCCCGGGGACTAGCGGGACGCCTCCGCGGGGCGAGCAGTACTTC. This sequence encodes CASSESGPGTSGTPPRGEQYF.

This clone was observed a handful of times. This chain uses TRBV6-4 with TRBJ2-1; 8 bases fit TRBD2. The germline gives CDR1 MRHNA, CDR2 SNTAGT. This CDR3 region has 15 residues. V gave up 4 bases and J gave up 4 bases; unmatched junction bases: 6. Here the CDR3 reads CASSAAGGLYNEQFF. In DNA form, the CDR3 reads TGTGCCAGCAGTGCGGCGGGGGGCCTGTACAATGAGCAGTTCTTC.

A note on this clone: Its ends do not fully match the called genes, so a read error is possible. The CDR3 loop is CASSHHERENTGELFF. CDR3 in DNA: TGTGCCAGCAGCCACCATGAGCGGGAAAACACCGGGGAGCTGTTTTTT. The gene calls are TRBV4-1 and TRBJ2-2, with 7 bases aligning to TRBD2. CDR1 and CDR2 from the germline V gene are MGHRA and YSYEKL. The CDR3 sequence is 16 residues long.

The chain uses TRBV5-8 and TRBJ2-3, with 10 bases lining up with TRBD2. There are 15 residues in the CDR3. With 3 bases clipped from V and 4 bases from J, the junction kept 5 bases outside the gene matches. The germline V gene has CDR1 SGHTS and CDR2 YDEGEE. CDR3 region: CASSWSGGAADTQYF. DNA of the CDR3: TGTGCCAGCAGCTGGAGCGGGGGGGCCGCAGATACGCAGTATTTT.

On this clone itself: The junction does not match germline at one end; this may be a read error. V usage is TRBV5-1 and J usage is TRBJ1-3; TRBD1 matches 8 bases. Germline values: CDR1 SGHRS, CDR2 YFSETQ. The CDR3 extends over 13 amino acids. The CDR3 bases are TGCGCCAGCAGCCAGGGTGGAACCGGGACAGGAACTTTT. Translating it yields CASSQGGTGTGTF.

The rearrangement joins TRBV19 to TRBJ2-4; tentative D call: TRBD1 (6 bases). The germline V gene encodes CDR1 LNHDA and CDR2 SQIVND (reference sequence). Trimming shortened V by 8 bases and J by 0 bases, and 14 bases separated the two germline ends. The CDR3 spans 15 residues. The CDR3 coding sequence is TGTGCCAGTTCGGCCCCAGGGGTAGCCAAAAACATTCAGTACTTC. It is translated as CASSAPGVAKNIQYF.

The rearrangement uses TRBV5-4 and TRBJ2-5; the match to TRBD2 covers 15 bases. This CDR3 is built from 16 residues. Losses at the gene ends were 4 bases for V and 5 bases for J; bases not matched to a gene: 6. CDR1 and CDR2 from the germline V gene are SGHNT and YYREEE (reference sequence). The DNA of the CDR3 is TGTGCCAGCAGCAGAGGACTAGCGGGGGGGCGGGAGACCCAGTACTTC. It translates to CASSRGLAGGRETQYF. Full variable domain (outside the CDR3, taken from reference TRBV5-4 and TRBJ2-5): ETGVTQSPTHLIKTRGQQVTLRCSSQSGHNTVSWYQQALGQGPQFIFQYYREEENGRGNFPPRFSGLQFPNYSSELNVNALELDDSALYLCASSRGLAGGRETQYFGPGTRLLVL.

The chain carries TRBV5-1 and TRBJ1-4; D not certain. The CDR3 extends over 15 amino acids. V lost 0 bases, J lost 0 bases, and 6 bases lay in between. Germline V gene lookup returns CDR1 SGHRS and CDR2 YFSETQ. The CDR3 region is CASSLVAATNEKLFF. CDR3 nucleotide sequence: TGCGCCAGCAGCTTGGTGGCAGCAACTAATGAAAAACTGTTTTTT.

The rearrangement links TRBV9 to TRBJ1-1, with D possibly being TRBD1 (5 bases). The CDR3 runs to 13 residues. Per germline, CDR1 SGDLS and CDR2 YYNGEE. Deletions cut 0 bases from V and 8 bases from J, with 11 bases between. The CDR3 spells CASSVVTESEAFF. The CDR3 region has the DNA TGTGCCAGCAGCGTAGTGACAGAATCAGAAGCTTTCTTT.

The CDR3 here is CASCGTVAYNEQFF. The DNA of the CDR3 is TGTGCCAGCTGCGGGACGGTGGCCTACAATGAGCAGTTCTTC. The V gene is TRBV2, the J gene TRBJ2-1; D may be TRBD2 (6 bases). Germline V gene lookup returns CDR1 SNHLY and CDR2 FYNNEI. This CDR3 has 14 amino acids. Between the trimmed V and J ends, which lost 8 bases and 2 bases, there was a span of 13 bases.

This chain links TRBV6-1 with TRBJ2-7, with 9 bases aligning to TRBD2. V lost 8 bases, J lost 7 bases, and 12 bases stayed unmatched. The CDR3 runs to 14 residues. Germline V CDR1 and CDR2: MNHNS, SASEGT. The CDR3 nucleotides are TGTGCCAGCGTAGATAGCGGGAGACGGTTGGAGCAGTACTTC. It translates to CASVDSGRRLEQYF.

The chain joins TRBV30 to TRBJ2-1; the match to TRBD2 covers 12 bases. Trimming took 3 bases from V and 9 from J; bases not matched to a gene: 12. CDR1 is GTSNPN, CDR2 SVGIG, per germline (reference sequence). CDR3 length: 16 amino acids. CDR3 sequence: CAWSRLAGDGGGEQFF. CDR3 DNA: TGTGCCTGGAGCCGACTAGCGGGAGATGGTGGAGGTGAGCAGTTCTTC.

This rearrangement joins TRBV7-9 to TRBJ2-7, with TRBD2 identical over 7 bases. V shed 1 base, J shed 0 bases, and the junction held 9 bases outside the gene matches. The CDR3 has 17 amino acids. Germline V gene data show CDR1 as SEHNR and CDR2 as FQNEAQ (reference sequence). In nucleotides, the CDR3 is TGTGCCAGCAGCTTAGGCGGGAAGTGGGGGGGCTCCTACGAGCAGTACTTC. Protein sequence: CASSLGGKWGGSYEQYF.

V usage is TRBV7-9 and J usage is TRBJ1-5; TRBD1 might be the D (6 bases). V was cut by 5 bases and J by 9 bases, with 11 bases left in between. The CDR3 totals 12 residues. Germline loops: CDR1 SEHNR, CDR2 FQNEAQ (reference sequence). CDR3 sequence: CASSKGGGPQHF. CDR3 DNA sequence: TGTGCCAGCAGCAAAGGGGGGGGGCCCCAGCATTTT.

The J gene is TRBJ2-7, the V gene TRBV27, with TRBD2 matching 11 bases. The trim removed 6 bases at V and 5 bases at J, leaving 9 bases unmatched. The CDR3 has 15 amino acids. Germline CDR1 reads MNHEY; CDR2 reads SMNVEV (reference sequence). CDR3 protein: CASSKQLAGENEQYF. DNA of the CDR3: TGTGCCAGCAGCAAACAACTAGCGGGAGAGAACGAGCAGTACTTC.

This chain links TRBV11-2 with TRBJ2-5; a possible D gene is TRBD1 (5 bases). Trimming shortened V by 4 bases and J by 8 bases, and 11 bases separated the two germline ends. CDR3 size: 12 residues. The germline V gene has CDR1 SGHAT and CDR2 FQNNGV. The DNA of the CDR3 is TGTGCCAGCAGCTGGGTAGGGGATACCCAGTACTTC. This gives the protein CASSWVGDTQYF.

The chain recombines TRBV5-6 with TRBJ2-2; 7 nucleotides align to TRBD1. Trimming took 0 bases from V and 1 from J; bases not matched to a gene: 3. Germline loops: CDR1 SGHDT, CDR2 YYEEEE. The CDR3 spans 16 residues. The CDR3 nucleotides are TGTGCCAGCAGCTTGGCGGGACAGATGAACACCGGGGAGCTGTTTTTT. It codes for CASSLAGQMNTGELFF.

The chain recombines TRBV29-1 with TRBJ2-2; 9 bases fit TRBD1. This CDR3 is 12 amino acids long. J was trimmed by 7 bases and V by 6 bases; bases with no gene match: 3. CDR1 and CDR2 (germline): SQVTM, ANQGSEA. The CDR3 loop is CSVGQGHGELFF. CDR3 nucleotides: TGCAGCGTCGGACAGGGGCACGGGGAGCTGTTTTTT.

The chain is built from TRBV7-9 and TRBJ2-5; 14 nucleotides align to TRBD2. CDR3 length: 15 amino acids. Germline V gene lookup returns CDR1 SEHNR and CDR2 FQNEAQ (reference sequence). V was pared by 1 base and J by 5 bases, with 0 bases of the junction left unmatched. CDR3 nucleotides: TGTGCCAGCAGCTTAGGGACTAGCGGGGGGGAGACCCAGTACTTC. Translated: CASSLGTSGGETQYF.

The genes are TRBV7-6 and TRBJ2-3; 11 positions match TRBD2. CDR1 and CDR2 from the germline V gene are SGHVS and FNYEAQ. The CDR3 consists of 18 residues. Trimming removed 1 base from V and 4 bases from J; junction bases left unmatched: 10. The CDR3 nucleotides are TGTGCCAGCAGCTTAGAAGATAGCGGGGGGGCTTTCGCAGATACGCAGTATTTT. Residues: CASSLEDSGGAFADTQYF.

This chain links TRBV18 with TRBJ1-2; TRBD1 aligns across 9 bases. With 0 bases clipped from V and 6 bases from J, the junction kept 14 bases outside the gene matches. The CDR3 extends over 18 amino acids. Germline V gene lookup returns CDR1 KGHSH and CDR2 LQKENI. Here the CDR3 DNA reads TGTGCCAGCTCACCACCAGGACAGGGGCGATTAATGGAGGATGGCTACACCTTC. It codes for CASSPPGQGRLMEDGYTF. The full variable domain, completed using reference TRBV18 and TRBJ1-2, is NAGVMQNPRHLVRRRGQEARLRCSPMKGHSHVYWYRQLPEEGLKFMVYLQKENIIDESGMPKERFSAEFPKEGPSILRIQQVVRGDSAAYFCASSPPGQGRLMEDGYTFGSGTRLTVV.

The genes are TRBV5-1 and TRBJ2-2; 12 nucleotides agree with TRBD2. J gave up 6 bases and V 5 bases, and 14 bases lay outside the gene matches. This CDR3 spans 18 amino acids. Looked up from germline, CDR1 is SGHRS and CDR2 is YFSETQ. The CDR3, as DNA: TGCGCCAGCAGTGAGCTAGCGGGAGGGCCGGTTGGTGCCGGGGAGCTGTTTTTT. Translating gives CASSELAGGPVGAGELFF.

This chain joins TRBV11-2 and TRBJ1-6, with a weak D call TRBD1 (6 bases). Per the germline V gene, CDR1 is SGHAT and CDR2 is FQNNGV. The CDR3 loop spans 15 amino acids. Trimming shortened V by 1 base and J by 7 bases, and 11 bases separated the two germline ends. The CDR3 loop is CASSLVTGGNSPLHF. The CDR3 nucleotides read TGTGCCAGCAGCTTAGTGACAGGTGGAAATTCACCCCTCCACTTT. Based on the CDR3 plus reference TRBV11-2 and TRBJ1-6, the full variable domain is EAGVAQSPRYKIIEKRQSVAFWCNPISGHATLYWYQQILGQGPKLLIQFQNNGVVDDSQLPKDRFSAERLKGVDSTLKIQPAKLEDSAVYLCASSLVTGGNSPLHFGNGTRLTVT.

The chain uses TRBV12-2 and TRBJ2-5; whether TRBD2, the table's D call, matches the DNA was not checked. TRBV12-2 is a recognized pseudogene. The CDR3 length is 15 residues. The CDR3 loop reads CASHVRTSGRETQYF. The CDR3 DNA sequence: TGTGCAAGTCACGTGCGGACTAGCGGGCGGGAGACCCAGTACTTC.

This clone was observed a few times. The V and J genes are TRBV20-1 and TRBJ2-7, with 7 bases aligning to TRBD1. This CDR3 has 10 amino acids. The germline V gene encodes CDR1 DFQATT and CDR2 SNEGSKA (reference sequence). V gave up 5 bases and J gave up 9 bases; unmatched junction bases: 4. The CDR3, as DNA: TGCAGTGCTGTACAGGGGAGGCAGTACTTC. This gives the protein CSAVQGRQYF.

This clone was found a few times. The chain employs TRBV14 and TRBJ1-4; perhaps TRBD1 as D (6 bases). CDR3 length equals 16 residues. V was shortened by 4 bases and J by 4 bases, with 16 bases between the two germline ends. Looked up from germline, CDR1 is SGHDN and CDR2 is FVKESK. CDR3: CASSLGQGNVNEKLFF. CDR3 nucleotides: TGTGCCAGCAGCCTAGGGCAGGGGAACGTTAATGAAAAACTGTTTTTT. Full variable domain (outside the CDR3, taken from reference TRBV14 and TRBJ1-4): EAGVTQFPSHSVIEKGQTVTLRCDPISGHDNLYWYRRVMGKEIKFLLHFVKESKQDESGMPNNRFLAERTGGTYSTLKVQPAELEDSGVYFCASSLGQGNVNEKLFFGSGTQLSVL.

This clone was detected only a few times. The CDR3, as DNA: TGTGCCAGCAGCCCCAGCTCGGGACTAGCGGGTTACAATGAGCAGTTCTTC. It yields the protein CASSPSSGLAGYNEQFF. The chain carries TRBV9 and TRBJ2-1; 12 bases match TRBD2. The germline V gene encodes CDR1 SGDLS and CDR2 YYNGEE. J was trimmed by 4 bases and V by 4 bases; bases with no gene match: 9. The CDR3 spans 17 residues.

The chain employs TRBV6-6 and TRBJ1-3; D not resolved. V lost 5 bases and J 0 bases, leaving 11 bases between the germline ends. The CDR3 runs to 15 residues. Germline V gene lookup returns CDR1 MNHNY and CDR2 SVGAGI (reference sequence). CDR3 coding DNA: TGTGCCAGCAGTGAGCGGGCCTTCTCTGGAAACACCATATATTTT. Translating gives CASSERAFSGNTIYF.

The J gene is TRBJ1-4, the V gene TRBV29-1; D gene uncertain. V was clipped by 4 bases and J by 0 bases, with 6 bases between them. This CDR3 contains 13 residues. Per the germline V gene, CDR1 is SQVTM and CDR2 is ANQGSEA. The CDR3 spells CSVVTATNEKLFF. The CDR3 DNA sequence: TGCAGCGTTGTAACAGCAACTAATGAAAAACTGTTTTTT.

This rearrangement joins TRBV2 to TRBJ2-7; possibly TRBD2 for D (5 bases). The CDR3 contains 12 residues. The germline V and J ends were trimmed by 4 bases and 6 bases, with 10 bases remaining between them. The V gene's germline CDR1 is SNHLY and CDR2 FYNNEI. DNA of the CDR3: TGTGCCAGCAGTGCGGACTTTAGCGAGCAGTACGTC. Amino acids: CASSADFSEQYV.

In the case of this clone: The final CDR3 position lacks the conserved phenylalanine or tryptophan, pointing to a likely read error. No DNA is shown, since the ends of the CDR3 on it are uncertain; the CDR3 is the one TCRdb lists. This chain uses TRBV27 with TRBJ2-7; the D call TRBD2 from the table was never checked on the DNA. A total of 12 residues make up the CDR3, ends included. Looked up from germline, CDR1 is MNHEY and CDR2 is SMNVEV (reference sequence). Here the CDR3 reads CASSLSSAAPGG.

The chain has TRBV6-1 and TRBJ1-2; D is possibly TRBD1 (6 bases). This CDR3 comprises 13 residues. Trimming left V 1 base short and J 8 bases short, with 11 bases between. Germline CDR1 reads MNHNS; CDR2 reads SASEGT. The CDR3 DNA reads TGTGCCAGCAGTGAAGATGGGGGGGCCGGCTACACCTTC. This encodes CASSEDGGAGYTF.